What follows are 10 T cell receptor beta chains derived from one specimen sequenced in a study of control samples from healthy donors and cancer patients. Measured with immunoSEQ multiplex PCR; TCRdb has only the in-frame clones, and not every one. The table has tens of thousands of clones, 84% seen once; the top ten hold under 40%. The sample consisted of PBMCs. Receptors were obtained from a man in his 70s with lung cancer.

The chain has TRBV10-1 and TRBJ2-7; TRBD1 matches at 7 bases. Trimming removed 3 bases from V and 3 bases from J; junction bases left unmatched: 8. The germline gives CDR1 WNHNN, CDR2 SYGVQD (reference sequence). CDR3 length: 15 amino acids. The CDR3 DNA reads as TGCGCCAGCAGTGAAGGACAGGCTACCCTCTACGAGCAGTACTTC. Translated: CASSEGQATLYEQYF.

The chain uses TRBV9 and TRBJ2-7; 9 nucleotides agree with TRBD2. Germline V CDR1 and CDR2: SGDLS, YYNGEE. Losses at the gene ends were 2 bases for V and 3 bases for J; bases not matched to a gene: 6. This CDR3 is built from 15 residues. CDR3 coding DNA: TGTGCCAGCAGCGTGGAGCCTAGCGGGGACTACGAGCAGTACTTC. Its protein is CASSVEPSGDYEQYF.

The gene calls are TRBV5-1 and TRBJ1-6; D is unresolved. Looked up from germline, CDR1 is SGHRS and CDR2 is YFSETQ. Trimming took off 1 base at V and 7 bases at J, with 9 bases between the two ends. CDR3 length equals 14 residues. CDR3 loop: CASSLLQENSPLHF. The CDR3 DNA follows: TGCGCCAGCAGCTTGTTGCAGGAGAATTCACCCCTCCACTTT. The full variable domain, in which reference TRBV5-1 and TRBJ1-6 provide the parts outside the CDR3, is KAGVTQTPRYLIKTRGQQVTLSCSPISGHRSVSWYQQTPGQGLQFLFEYFSETQRNKGNFPGRFSGRQFSNSRSEMNVSTLELGDSALYLCASSLLQENSPLHFGNGTRLTVT.

The CDR3 reads CASSQDRSPTYEQYF. The DNA for the CDR3 is TGTGCCAGCAGCCAAGATCGGAGCCCCACCTACGAGCAGTACTTC. V usage is TRBV3-1 (or the pseudogene TRBV3-2) and J usage is TRBJ2-7; D not resolved. Trimming took 0 bases from V and 2 from J, leaving 11 bases between them. The CDR3 runs to 15 residues. From germline, CDR1 is LGHDT and CDR2 YNNKEL (reference sequence).

The chain couples TRBV5-1 to TRBJ2-7; 12 nucleotides line up with TRBD2. Germline V lookup: CDR1 SGHRS, CDR2 YFSETQ. CDR3 size: 14 residues. J lost 3 bases, V lost 6 bases, and 4 bases had no gene match. This CDR3 is CASKLAGGHYEQYF. The CDR3 DNA reads as TGCGCCAGCAAGCTAGCGGGGGGGCACTACGAGCAGTACTTC.

The rearrangement links TRBV18 to TRBJ2-7; 11 bases line up with TRBD1. V lost 5 bases and J lost 5; bases outside the gene matches: 11. CDR3 length equals 16 residues. Germline loops: CDR1 KGHSH, CDR2 LQKENI. For the CDR3, the DNA is TGTGCCAGCTCAGCGGACAGGGGGCTACGTCGGGACGAGCAGTACTTC. Protein sequence: CASSADRGLRRDEQYF.

This clone was counted only a few times. The gene calls are TRBV9 and TRBJ2-7, with TRBD2 identical over 8 bases. The V gene's germline CDR1 is SGDLS and CDR2 YYNGEE. V trimming: 0 bases; J trimming: 3 bases; junction bases outside the gene matches: 5. The CDR3 contains 15 residues. CDR3 sequence reads: CASSVDAGGVYEQYF. CDR3 coding DNA: TGTGCCAGCAGCGTAGACGCGGGGGGTGTCTACGAGCAGTACTTC.

The table lists this clone with a count of one. The chain uses TRBV14 and TRBJ2-7; D perhaps matches TRBD1 (5 bases). Germline V gives CDR1 SGHDN, CDR2 FVKESK. V lost 0 bases to trimming and J lost 3 bases, with 15 bases between them. CDR3 length equals 16 residues. In DNA, the CDR3 is TGTGCCAGCAGCCAAGATCGGGTCAGGGTCCTCTACGAGCAGTACTTC. Protein: CASSQDRVRVLYEQYF.

This rearrangement joins TRBV5-1 to TRBJ1-2; D is ambiguous. The CDR3 runs to 14 residues. V lost 4 bases to trimming and J lost 0 bases, with 10 bases between them. From germline, CDR1 is SGHRS and CDR2 YFSETQ. This CDR3 reads CASSTSSSNYGYTF. In nucleotides, the CDR3 is TGCGCCAGCAGCACCAGCAGCTCTAACTATGGCTACACCTTC.

The CDR3 bases are TGCGCCAGCGCCGAAGACGGTTATAGCAATCAGCCCCAGCATTTT. Translation gives CASAEDGYSNQPQHF. The V gene is TRBV4-1, the J gene TRBJ1-5; D remains ambiguous. Germline values: CDR1 MGHRA, CDR2 YSYEKL. This CDR3 contains 15 residues. The germline V and J ends were trimmed by 8 bases and 0 bases, with 14 bases remaining between them.